This TCR beta chain was identified in a study of blood T cell repertoires in COVID-19. Study as a whole: The United States, Italy and Spain provided the acute and convalescent COVID-19 samples. Sources were T cells, B-cell-depleted T cells, or PBMCs; the material itself was cDNA or gDNA.

In the authors' workflow: Estimates of nucleated cell counts were drawn from the amplification of reference gene primers. Some clones are missing from TCRdb's copy, which holds only in-frame ones; the method was immunoSEQ multiplex PCR. V, J and clone size derive from that table, while D and trimming were established from the DNA sequence. The table shows some 200,000 clones, with 70% to 90% occurring only once. CDR3 length: 15 amino acids. The V and J ends lost 5 bases and 4 bases, in that order; junction bases with no gene match: 8. Germline assignment: CDR1 MNHNY and CDR2 SVGAGI (reference sequence).

V is TRBV6-6 and J is TRBJ1-1, with TRBD1 matching over 9 bases. The sequence came from a man in his fifties or sixties with active or convalescent COVID-19. The sample consisted of peripheral blood. DNA of the CDR3: TGTGCCAGCAGTCCTCGGACAGGGGTGAGCACTGAAGCTTTCTTT. Translating it yields CASSPRTGVSTEAFF.